The source of this T cell receptor (beta chain) is a study of cytomegalovirus exposure and HLA in healthy donors. Primers: 60 Vbeta forward and 13 Jbeta reverse. Assay: immunoSEQ multiplex PCR; the TCRdb copy retains only in-frame clones and omits some. Of approximately 190,000 clones in the sample, 78% were seen once. The V gene's germline CDR1 is SGHAT and CDR2 FQNNGV. V was shortened by 4 bases and J by 3 bases, with 12 bases between the two germline ends. This CDR3 comprises 15 residues. The V gene is TRBV11-2, the J gene TRBJ2-2, with D perhaps TRBD1 (5 bases). This sequence originates from a woman aged 30 to 39 in good health and CMV-seropositive. Sequences were obtained from PBMCs. In DNA, the CDR3 is TGTGCCAGCAGCTGGGGCGTCGAGGACACCGGGGAGCTGTTTTTT. Translated, it gives CASSWGVEDTGELFF.